Following are 9 T cell receptor beta chains from one sample sequenced in a study of T-cell reconstitution after alpha-beta-depleted transplantation in children. Unique molecular identifiers were incorporated when the TCRbeta library was constructed. TCRdb reprocessed the PCR reads via MiXCR and lists one record per CDR3 protein. The sample yields about 640,000 distinct CDR3 sequences, over 15% seen once. The specimen comprised PBMCs from the stem cell graft donor, sampled from the stem cell graft. These receptors were obtained from a human donor who donated a stem cell graft to a child with acute myeloid leukemia.

The rearrangement uses TRBV7-9 and TRBJ2-7, with unresolved D. The CDR3 consists of 13 residues. Germline V gene sequence: CDR1 SEHNR, CDR2 FQNEAQ (reference sequence). The V end was cut by 9 bases, the J end by 2 bases, with 14 bases between. The CDR3 sequence: CASETTDTYEQYF. Written as DNA, the CDR3 is TGTGCCAGTGAGACGACGGATACCTACGAGCAGTACTTC.

This clonotype has ten or more counts. In DNA, the CDR3 is TGCAGCGTTGTTACAGGGGCAAACCACGAGCAGTACGTC. This translates into CSVVTGANHEQYV. The chain couples TRBV29-1 to TRBJ2-7, with 7 positions matching TRBD1. Germline lookup yields CDR1 SQVTM and CDR2 ANQGSEA. CDR3 length equals 13 residues. V trimming: 4 bases; J trimming: 5 bases; junction bases outside the gene matches: 8.

This clonotype was recorded at least ten times. The J gene is TRBJ2-5, the V gene TRBV7-2, with D possibly TRBD2 on 6 matching bases. Trimming pared 6 bases from V and 5 bases from J, leaving 13 bases between. The germline V gene has CDR1 SGHTA and CDR2 FQGNSA. The CDR3 spans 13 residues. CDR3 residues: CASRPAGRETQYF. The DNA of the CDR3 is TGTGCCAGCAGGCCCGCGGGGCGGGAGACCCAGTACTTC.

This clonotype was seen repeatedly, ten times or more. V gene TRBV20-1 combines with J gene TRBJ1-6; TRBD1 is a possible D gene (6 bases). The V end was cut by 2 bases, the J end by 14 bases, with 13 bases between. CDR3 length: 12 residues. Germline lookup yields CDR1 DFQATT and CDR2 SNEGSKA (reference sequence). The CDR3 sequence: CSARLGGGTLHF. CDR3 in DNA: TGCAGTGCTAGACTTGGGGGGGGCACCCTCCACTTT.

This clonotype was picked up many times. This chain connects TRBV29-1 to TRBJ1-1; maybe TRBD1 (6 bases). Per germline, CDR1 SQVTM and CDR2 ANQGSEA. V was clipped by 6 bases and J by 7 bases, with 15 bases between them. CDR3 length: 12 amino acids. The CDR3 protein is CSVQGGGGEAFF. The CDR3 DNA is TGCAGCGTCCAAGGGGGTGGAGGTGAAGCTTTCTTT. The whole variable domain, remainder taken from reference TRBV29-1 and TRBJ1-1, is SAVISQKPSRDICQRGTSLTIQCQVDSQVTMMFWYRQQPGQSLTLIATANQGSEATYESGFVIDKFPISRPNLTFSTLTVSNMSPEDSSIYLCSVQGGGGEAFFGQGTRLTVV.

This clonotype appeared a few times. Here the CDR3 DNA reads TGTGCCAGCTCACCACCTGGATCTGGACAGAGATATGGCTACACCTTC. The encoded protein is CASSPPGSGQRYGYTF. V and J are TRBV18 and TRBJ1-2, with a possible D match to TRBD1 (6 bases). Germline V CDR1 and CDR2: KGHSH, LQKENI. The CDR3 has 16 amino acids. With 0 bases removed from V and 5 bases from J, the gap between germline ends came to 16 bases.

The chain recombines TRBV5-1 with TRBJ2-2, with D possibly being TRBD2 (6 bases). Germline CDR1 reads SGHRS; CDR2 reads YFSETQ. The CDR3 covers 16 residues. V was shortened by 6 bases and J by 0 bases, with 15 bases between the two germline ends. The CDR3 DNA reads as TGCGCCAGCACCCCCTCCGCGGGGACGAACACCGGGGAGCTGTTTTTT. This gives the protein CASTPSAGTNTGELFF.

There are many counts of this clonotype. V gene TRBV29-1 combines with J gene TRBJ2-5, with D maybe TRBD2 (6 bases). In germline, CDR1 is SQVTM, CDR2 ANQGSEA. With 8 bases removed from V and 1 base from J, the gap between germline ends came to 14 bases. This CDR3 region has 13 residues. CDR3 sequence: CSPLLAAQETQYF. CDR3 sequence (DNA): TGCAGCCCACTACTAGCAGCCCAAGAGACCCAGTACTTC.

The V call is TRBV18, the J call TRBJ1-1; perhaps TRBD1 as D (5 bases). The CDR3 contains 15 residues. The germline CDR1 and CDR2 sequences are KGHSH and LQKENI. The V end lost 3 bases, the J end lost 1 base, and 12 bases lay between the germline ends. The chain's CDR3 is CASSPGGGTNTEAFF. The DNA for the CDR3 is TGTGCCAGCTCACCGGGCGGGGGGACGAACACTGAAGCTTTCTTT.